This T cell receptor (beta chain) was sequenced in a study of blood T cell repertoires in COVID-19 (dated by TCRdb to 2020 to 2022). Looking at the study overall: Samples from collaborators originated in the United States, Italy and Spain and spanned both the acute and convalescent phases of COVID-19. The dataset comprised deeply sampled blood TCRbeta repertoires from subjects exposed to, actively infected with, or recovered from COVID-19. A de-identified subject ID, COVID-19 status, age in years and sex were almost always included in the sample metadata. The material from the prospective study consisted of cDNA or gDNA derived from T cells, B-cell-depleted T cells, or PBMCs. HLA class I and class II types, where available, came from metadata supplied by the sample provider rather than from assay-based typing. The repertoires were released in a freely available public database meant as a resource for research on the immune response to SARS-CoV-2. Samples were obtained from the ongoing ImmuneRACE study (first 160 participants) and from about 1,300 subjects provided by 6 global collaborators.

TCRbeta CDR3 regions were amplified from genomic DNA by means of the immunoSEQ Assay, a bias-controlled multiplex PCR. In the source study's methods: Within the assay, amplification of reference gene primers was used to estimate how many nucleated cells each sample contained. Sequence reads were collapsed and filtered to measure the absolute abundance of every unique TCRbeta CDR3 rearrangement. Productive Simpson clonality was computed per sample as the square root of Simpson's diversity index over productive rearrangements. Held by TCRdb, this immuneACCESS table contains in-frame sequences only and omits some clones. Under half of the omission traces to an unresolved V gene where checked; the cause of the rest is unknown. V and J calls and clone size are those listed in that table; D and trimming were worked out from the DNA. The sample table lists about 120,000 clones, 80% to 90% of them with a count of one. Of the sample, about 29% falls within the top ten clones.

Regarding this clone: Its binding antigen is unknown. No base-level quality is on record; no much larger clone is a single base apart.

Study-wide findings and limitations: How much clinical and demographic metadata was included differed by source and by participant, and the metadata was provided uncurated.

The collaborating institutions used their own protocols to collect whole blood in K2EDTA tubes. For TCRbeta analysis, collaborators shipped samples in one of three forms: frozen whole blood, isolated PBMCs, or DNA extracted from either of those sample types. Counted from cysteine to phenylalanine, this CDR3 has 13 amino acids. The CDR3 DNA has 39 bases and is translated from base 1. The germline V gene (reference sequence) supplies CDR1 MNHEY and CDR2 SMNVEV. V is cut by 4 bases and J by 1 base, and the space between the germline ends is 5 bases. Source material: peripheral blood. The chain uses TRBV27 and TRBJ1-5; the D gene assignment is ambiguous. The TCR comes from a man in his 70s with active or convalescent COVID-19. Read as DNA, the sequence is TGTGCCAGCAGTTCGTTGAGCAATCAGCCCCAGCATTTT. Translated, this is CASSSLSNQPQHF.